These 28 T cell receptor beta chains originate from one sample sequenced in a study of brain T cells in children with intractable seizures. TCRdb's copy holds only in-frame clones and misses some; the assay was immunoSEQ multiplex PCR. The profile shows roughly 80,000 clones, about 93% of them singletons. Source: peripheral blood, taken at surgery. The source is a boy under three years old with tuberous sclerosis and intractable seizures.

The CDR3 nucleotides read TGTGCCAGCAGCCCCCTAAGCTACTCCTCCTACGAGCAGTACTTC. Translation: CASSPLSYSSYEQYF. This rearrangement joins TRBV11-2 to TRBJ2-7; D not resolved. The CDR3 spans 15 residues. The V gene lost 5 bases and the J gene lost 0 bases, with 14 bases spanning the gap. Germline CDR1 is SGHAT and CDR2 is FQNNGV.

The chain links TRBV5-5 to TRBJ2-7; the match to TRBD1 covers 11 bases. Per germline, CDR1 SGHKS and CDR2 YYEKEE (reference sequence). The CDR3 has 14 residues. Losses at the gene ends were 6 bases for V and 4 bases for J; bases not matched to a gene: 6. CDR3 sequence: CASNSGTGGYEQYF. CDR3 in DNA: TGTGCCAGCAACTCTGGGACAGGGGGATACGAGCAGTACTTC.

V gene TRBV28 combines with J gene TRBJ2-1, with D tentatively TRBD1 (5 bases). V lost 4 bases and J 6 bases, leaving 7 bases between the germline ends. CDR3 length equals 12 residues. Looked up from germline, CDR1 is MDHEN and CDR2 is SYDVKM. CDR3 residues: CASSSQGNEQFF. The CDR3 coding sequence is TGTGCCAGCAGTTCCCAGGGCAATGAGCAGTTCTTC.

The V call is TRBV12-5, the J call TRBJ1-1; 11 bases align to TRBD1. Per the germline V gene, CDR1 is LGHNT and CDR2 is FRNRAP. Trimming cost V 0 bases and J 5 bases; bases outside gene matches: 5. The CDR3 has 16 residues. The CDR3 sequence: CASGLVLDRGLTEAFF. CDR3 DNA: TGTGCTAGTGGTTTGGTACTGGACAGGGGGCTAACTGAAGCTTTCTTT.

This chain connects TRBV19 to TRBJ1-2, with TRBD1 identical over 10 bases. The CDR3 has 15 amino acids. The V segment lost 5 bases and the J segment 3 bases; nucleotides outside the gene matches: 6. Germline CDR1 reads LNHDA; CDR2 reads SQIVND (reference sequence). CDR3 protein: CASSLLDRGYYGYTF. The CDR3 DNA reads TGTGCCAGTAGTCTTCTGGACAGGGGGTACTATGGCTACACCTTC.

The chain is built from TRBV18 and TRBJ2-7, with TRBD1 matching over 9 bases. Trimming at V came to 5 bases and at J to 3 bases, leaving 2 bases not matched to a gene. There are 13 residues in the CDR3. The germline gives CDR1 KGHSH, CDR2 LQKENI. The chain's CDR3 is CASSGTGHYEQYF. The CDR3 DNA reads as TGTGCCAGCTCAGGGACAGGGCACTACGAGCAGTACTTC.

This CDR3 reads CASSKVRVGTLNYGYTF. Here the CDR3 DNA reads TGTGCCAGCAGCAAAGTCCGGGTCGGGACTCTCAACTATGGCTACACCTTC. The V call is TRBV21-1, the J call TRBJ1-2. TRBV21-1 is termed a pseudogene. This CDR3 is built from 17 residues.

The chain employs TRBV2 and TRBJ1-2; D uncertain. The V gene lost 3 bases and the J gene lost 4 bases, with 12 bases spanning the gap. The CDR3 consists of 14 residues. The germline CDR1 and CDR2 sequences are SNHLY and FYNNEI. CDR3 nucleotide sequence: TGTGCCAGCAGTGATTTCGGACTCCTCTATGGCTACACCTTC. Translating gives CASSDFGLLYGYTF. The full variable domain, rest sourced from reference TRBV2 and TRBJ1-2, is EPEVTQTPSHQVTQMGQEVILRCVPISNHLYFYWYRQILGQKVEFLVSFYNNEISEKSEIFDDQFSVERPDGSNFTLKIRSTKLEDSAMYFCASSDFGLLYGYTFGSGTRLTVV.

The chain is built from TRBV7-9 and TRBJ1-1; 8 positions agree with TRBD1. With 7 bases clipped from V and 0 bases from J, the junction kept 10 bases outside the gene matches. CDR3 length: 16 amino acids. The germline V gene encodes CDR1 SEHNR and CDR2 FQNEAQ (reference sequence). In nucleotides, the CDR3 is TGTGCCAGCACGACCCTAGGACAGGGAGTGAACACTGAAGCTTTCTTT. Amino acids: CASTTLGQGVNTEAFF.

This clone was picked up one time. The CDR3, as DNA: TGTGCCAGTAGTATAACCCACTCCACCGGGGAGCTGTTTTTT. The encoded protein is CASSITHSTGELFF. This chain joins TRBV19 and TRBJ2-2; D not resolved. Germline CDR1 is LNHDA and CDR2 is SQIVND (reference sequence). This CDR3 comprises 14 residues. Between the trimmed V and J ends, which lost 2 bases and 4 bases, there was a span of 8 bases.

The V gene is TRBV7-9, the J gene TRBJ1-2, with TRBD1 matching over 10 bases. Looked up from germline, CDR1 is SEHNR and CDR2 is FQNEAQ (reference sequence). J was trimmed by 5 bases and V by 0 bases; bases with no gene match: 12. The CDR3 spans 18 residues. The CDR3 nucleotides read TGTGCCAGCAGCTTAGCGTCTCTTGGGACAGGGGAACGATATGGCTACACCTTC. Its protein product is CASSLASLGTGERYGYTF.

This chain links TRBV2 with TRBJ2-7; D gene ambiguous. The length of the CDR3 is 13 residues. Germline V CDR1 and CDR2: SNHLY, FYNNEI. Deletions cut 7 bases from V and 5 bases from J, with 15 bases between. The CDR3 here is CASTQEGPDEQYF. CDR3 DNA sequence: TGTGCCAGCACTCAAGAAGGGCCGGACGAGCAGTACTTC.

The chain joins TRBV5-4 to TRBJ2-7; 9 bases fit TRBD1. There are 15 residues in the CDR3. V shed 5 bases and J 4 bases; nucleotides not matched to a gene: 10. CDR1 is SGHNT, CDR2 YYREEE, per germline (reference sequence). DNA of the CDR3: TGTGCCAGCAGGTCCGGGACAGGGAATACTTACGAGCAGTACTTC. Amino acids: CASRSGTGNTYEQYF.

This CDR3 reads CASSILGEGNQPQHF. DNA of the CDR3: TGTGCCAGTAGTATTTTAGGGGAGGGTAATCAGCCCCAGCATTTT. This rearrangement joins TRBV19 to TRBJ1-5; possible D gene TRBD1, 5 bases. Germline-derived CDR1 and CDR2 are LNHDA and SQIVND (reference sequence). V was pared by 3 bases and J by 4 bases, with 13 bases between. The CDR3 is made up of 15 amino acids.

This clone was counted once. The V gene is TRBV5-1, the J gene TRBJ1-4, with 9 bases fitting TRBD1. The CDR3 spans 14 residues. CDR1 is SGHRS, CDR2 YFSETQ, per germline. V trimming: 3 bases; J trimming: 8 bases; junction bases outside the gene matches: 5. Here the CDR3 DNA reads TGCGCCAGCAGCTGGGACAGGGAGGGAGAAAAACTGTTTTTT. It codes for CASSWDREGEKLFF.

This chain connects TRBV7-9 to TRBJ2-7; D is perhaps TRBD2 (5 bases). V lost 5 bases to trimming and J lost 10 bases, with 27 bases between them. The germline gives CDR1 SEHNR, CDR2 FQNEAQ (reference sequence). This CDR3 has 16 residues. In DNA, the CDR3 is TGTGCCAGCAGCCGGACCGTAGGCGGGCCAGATAGCGTACAGTACTTC. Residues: CASSRTVGGPDSVQYF.

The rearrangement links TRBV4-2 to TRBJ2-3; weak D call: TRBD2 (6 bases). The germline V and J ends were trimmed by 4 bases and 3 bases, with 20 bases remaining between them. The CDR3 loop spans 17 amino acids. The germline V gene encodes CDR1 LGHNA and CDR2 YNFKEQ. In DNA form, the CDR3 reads TGTGCCAGCAGCCCCGGAGTGGGCGGGAAGGGGACAGATACGCAGTATTTT. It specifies CASSPGVGGKGTDTQYF.

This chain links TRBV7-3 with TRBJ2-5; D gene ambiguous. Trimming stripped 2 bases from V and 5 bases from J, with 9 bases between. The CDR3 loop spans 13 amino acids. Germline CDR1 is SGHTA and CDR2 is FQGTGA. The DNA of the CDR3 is TGTGCCAGCAGCTTATACCGTTCTGAGACCCAGTACTTC. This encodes CASSLYRSETQYF.

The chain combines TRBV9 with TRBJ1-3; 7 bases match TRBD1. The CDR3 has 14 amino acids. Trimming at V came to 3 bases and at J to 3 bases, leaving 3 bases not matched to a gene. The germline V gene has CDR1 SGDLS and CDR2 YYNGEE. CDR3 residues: CASSAGDSGNTIYF. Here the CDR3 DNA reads TGTGCCAGCAGCGCCGGGGACAGTGGAAACACCATATATTTT.

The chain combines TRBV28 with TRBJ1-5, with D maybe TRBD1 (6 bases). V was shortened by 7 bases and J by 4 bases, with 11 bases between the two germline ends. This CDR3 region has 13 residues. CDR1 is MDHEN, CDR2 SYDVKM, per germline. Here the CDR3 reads CASNREGNQPQHF. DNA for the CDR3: TGTGCCAGCAACAGGGAGGGGAATCAGCCCCAGCATTTT.

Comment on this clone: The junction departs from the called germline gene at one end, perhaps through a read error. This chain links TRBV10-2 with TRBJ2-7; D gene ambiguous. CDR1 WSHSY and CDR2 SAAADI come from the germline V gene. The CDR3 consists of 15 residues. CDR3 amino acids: CASSEQWAQRSETNF. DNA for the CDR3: TGCGCCAGCAGTGAGCAATGGGCCCAAAGGTCGGAGACAAACTTC.

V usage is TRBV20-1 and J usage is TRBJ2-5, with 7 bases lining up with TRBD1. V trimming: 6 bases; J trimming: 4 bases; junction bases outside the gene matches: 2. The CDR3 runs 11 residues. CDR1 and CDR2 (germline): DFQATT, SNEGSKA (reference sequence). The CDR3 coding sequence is TGCAGTGCGAGGACAGGAGAGACCCAGTACTTC. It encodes CSARTGETQYF.

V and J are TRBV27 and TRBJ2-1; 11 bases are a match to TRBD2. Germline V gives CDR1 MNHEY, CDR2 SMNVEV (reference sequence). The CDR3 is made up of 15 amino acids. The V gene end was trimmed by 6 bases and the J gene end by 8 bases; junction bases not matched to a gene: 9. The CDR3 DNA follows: TGTGCCAGCAGACGACTAGCGGGGCGGCCCCATGAGCAGTTCTTC. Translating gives CASRRLAGRPHEQFF.

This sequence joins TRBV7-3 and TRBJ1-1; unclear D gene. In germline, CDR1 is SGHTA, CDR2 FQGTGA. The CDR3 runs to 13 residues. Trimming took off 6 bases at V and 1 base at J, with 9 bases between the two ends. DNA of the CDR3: TGTGCCAGCAGATTTAACCCGAACACTGAAGCTTTCTTT. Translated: CASRFNPNTEAFF.

In DNA form, the CDR3 reads TGTGCCAGCAGCTTAACGGGGGGACAGGGCCTCTTCTCTGGAAACACCATATATTTT. Protein product: CASSLTGGQGLFSGNTIYF. The J gene is TRBJ1-3, the V gene TRBV7-6, with 9 bases fitting TRBD1. The CDR3 runs 19 residues. Unmatched junction bases numbered 11, after V lost 2 bases and J lost 0 bases. The V gene's germline CDR1 is SGHVS and CDR2 FNYEAQ.

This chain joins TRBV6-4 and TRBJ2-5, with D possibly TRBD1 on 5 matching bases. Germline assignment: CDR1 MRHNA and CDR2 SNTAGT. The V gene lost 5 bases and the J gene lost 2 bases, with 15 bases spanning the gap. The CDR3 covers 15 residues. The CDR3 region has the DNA TGTGCCAGCAGTATAAACTATGGGGCTCAAGAGACCCAGTACTTC. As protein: CASSINYGAQETQYF.

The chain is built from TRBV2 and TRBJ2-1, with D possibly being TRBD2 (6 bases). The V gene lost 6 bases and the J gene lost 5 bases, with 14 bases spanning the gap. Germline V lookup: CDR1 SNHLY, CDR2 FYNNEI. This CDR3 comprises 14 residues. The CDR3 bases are TGTGCCAGCAGGGCGGACTACGCAGACAATGAGCAGTTCTTC. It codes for CASRADYADNEQFF.

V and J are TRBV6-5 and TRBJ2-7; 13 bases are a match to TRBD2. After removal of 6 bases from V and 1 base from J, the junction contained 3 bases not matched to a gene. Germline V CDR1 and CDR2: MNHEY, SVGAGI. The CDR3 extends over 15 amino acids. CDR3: CASRRLAGGSYEQYF. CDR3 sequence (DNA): TGTGCCAGCAGAAGACTAGCGGGAGGTTCCTACGAGCAGTACTTC.